Listed below are T cell receptor beta chains from one sample, sequenced in a study of T cell responses to AZD1222 COVID-19 vaccine. Measured with immunoSEQ multiplex PCR; TCRdb has only the in-frame clones, and not every one. Of fewer than 45,000 clones listed, 85% to 90% were seen once; the top ten hold roughly 7%. The source was peripheral blood, collected on day 0 of AZD1222 vaccination. The receptors stem from an adult in good health. Each CDR3 is given with its conserved first and last residue. D genes are given only for firm matches. Not every row has a clone size; where given, it reads once, few, many or a size class.

D | length | J | size | V | DNA | CDR3
- | 15 | TRBJ2-1 | once | TRBV7-2 | TGTGCCAGCAGCACCCCGGGACATATCGGGAGTGAGCAGTTCTTC | CASSTPGHIGSEQFF
- | 14 | TRBJ2-7 | - | TRBV5-1 | TGCGCCAGCAGCCTGTCGGACACCGCCTACGAGCAGTACTTC | CASSLSDTAYEQYF
TRBD1 | 17 | TRBJ2-7 | few | TRBV6-1 | TGTGCCAGCAGTGAAGACGAGATCAGGACAGGGTCCTACGAGCAGTACTTC | CASSEDEIRTGSYEQYF
- | 13 | TRBJ2-5 | - | TRBV27 | TGTGCCACCGCCGAGTTGGAGCAAGAGACCCAGTACTTC | CATAELEQETQYF
- | 15 | TRBJ2-5 | - | TRBV7-9 | TGTGCCATCCCGACGAGAGCCAACCTCCAAGAGACCCAGTACTTC | CAIPTRANLQETQYF
- | 14 | TRBJ1-5 | - | TRBV9 | TGTGCCAGCAGCGTAGGTTTAAGCAATCAGCCCCAGCATTTT | CASSVGLSNQPQHF
- | 17 | TRBJ2-7 | - | TRBV30 | TGTGCCTGGAGTGTAGATGGGACGGTACTACACATCCAGGGGAACGGCTTC | CAWSVDGTVLHIQGNGF
- | 12 | TRBJ2-7 | few | TRBV12-3/TRBV12-4 | TGTGCCAGCAGTTTAGGTTCCTACGAGCAGTACTTC | CASSLGSYEQYF
- | 11 | TRBJ2-2 | - | TRBV29-1 | TGCAGCGGATTCTCGGGCGGGGAGCTGTTTTTT | CSGFSGGELFF
- | 16 | TRBJ2-1 | once | TRBV7-3 | TGTGCCAGCAGCTTAAGACCAGCGGGTTCCTACAATGAGCAGTTCTTC | CASSLRPAGSYNEQFF